This T cell receptor (beta chain) originates from a study of CD8 T cells in ankylosing spondylitis. TCRdb ran MiXCR on the 5' RACE reads and lists one entry per CDR3 protein. Of 500,000 to 550,000 distinct CDR3 sequences listed, approximately 12% are singletons. Whole-study findings and limits: Previously reported in reactive arthritis synovial fluid and blood were some of the motif variants. Ankylosing spondylitis blood seemed to carry a telltale TCR beta motif made of several highly homologous variants. In ankylosing spondylitis patients, matched synovial fluid reportedly showed significant enrichment of disease-linked clones.

A few counts support this clonotype. Its antigen is unidentified. J gave up 3 bases and V 4 bases, and 3 bases lay outside the gene matches. Germline loops: CDR1 SGDLS, CDR2 YYNGEE. CDR3 size: 15 residues. The clonotype comes from a male donor with ankylosing spondylitis. The chain links TRBV9 to TRBJ2-3; 12 bases agree with TRBD2. Sequenced sample: blood, either unsorted or a sorted T cell fraction (not recorded which). CDR3 sequence: CASSYTSGRTDTQYF. DNA for the CDR3: TGTGCCAGCAGCTATACTAGCGGGAGGACAGATACGCAGTATTTT.